This TCR beta chain was profiled in a study of shared clonotypes between healthy human individuals. Points from the study as a whole: Only blood was sampled, and tissue TCR repertoires likely differ from blood ones.

V was shortened by 6 bases and J by 0 bases, with 13 bases between the two germline ends. The CDR3 length is 15 residues. Germline CDR1 reads SGHAT; CDR2 reads FQNNGV. Comment on this clone: Antigen specificity is unknown.

Naive CD8 cells, CD45RO-negative and positively selected for CCR7, excluded terminally differentiated effector memory CD45RA+ cells. Clones were read by immunoSEQ multiplex PCR, and TCRdb kept only the in-frame ones, dropping some. The table records more than 2 million clones, about 95% of them present only once. The sequencing sample was made of naive CD8+ T cells sorted from blood. This chain joins TRBV11-2 and TRBJ2-3; the D is unclear. The sequence derives from a man aged 18 to 29 in good health. Here the CDR3 DNA reads TGTGCCAGCAGGCAAACAGTTATTAGCACAGATACGCAGTATTTT. The encoded protein is CASRQTVISTDTQYF.